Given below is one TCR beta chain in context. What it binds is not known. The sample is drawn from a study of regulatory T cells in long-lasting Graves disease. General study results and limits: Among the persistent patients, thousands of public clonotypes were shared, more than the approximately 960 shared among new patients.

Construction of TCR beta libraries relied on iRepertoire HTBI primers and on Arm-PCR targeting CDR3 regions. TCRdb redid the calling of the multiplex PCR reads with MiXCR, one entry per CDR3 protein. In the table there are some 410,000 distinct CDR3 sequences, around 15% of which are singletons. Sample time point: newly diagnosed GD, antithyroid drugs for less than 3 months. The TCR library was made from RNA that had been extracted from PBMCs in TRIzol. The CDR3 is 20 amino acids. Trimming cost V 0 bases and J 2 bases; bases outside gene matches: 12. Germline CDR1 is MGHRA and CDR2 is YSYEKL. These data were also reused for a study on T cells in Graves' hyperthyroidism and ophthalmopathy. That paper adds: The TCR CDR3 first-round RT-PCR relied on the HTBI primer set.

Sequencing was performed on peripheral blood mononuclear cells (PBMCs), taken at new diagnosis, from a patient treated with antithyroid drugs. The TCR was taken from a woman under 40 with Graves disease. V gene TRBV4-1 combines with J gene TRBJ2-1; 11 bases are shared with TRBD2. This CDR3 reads CASSQDPPSGRPTTYNEQFF. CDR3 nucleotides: TGCGCCAGCAGCCAAGATCCCCCTAGCGGGAGGCCCACTACCTACAATGAGCAGTTCTTC.